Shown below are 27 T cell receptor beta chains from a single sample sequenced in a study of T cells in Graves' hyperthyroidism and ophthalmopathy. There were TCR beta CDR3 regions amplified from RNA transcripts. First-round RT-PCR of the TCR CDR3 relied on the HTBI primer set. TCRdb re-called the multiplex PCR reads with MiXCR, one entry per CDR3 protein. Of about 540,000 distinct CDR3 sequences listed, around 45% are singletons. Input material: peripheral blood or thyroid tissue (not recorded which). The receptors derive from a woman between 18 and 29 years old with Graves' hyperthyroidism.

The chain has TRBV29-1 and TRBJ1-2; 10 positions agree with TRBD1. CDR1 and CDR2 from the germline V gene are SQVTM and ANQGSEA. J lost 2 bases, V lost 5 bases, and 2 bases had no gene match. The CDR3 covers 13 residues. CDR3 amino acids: CSVRQGANYGYTF. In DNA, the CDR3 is TGCAGCGTTAGACAGGGGGCGAACTATGGCTACACCTTC.

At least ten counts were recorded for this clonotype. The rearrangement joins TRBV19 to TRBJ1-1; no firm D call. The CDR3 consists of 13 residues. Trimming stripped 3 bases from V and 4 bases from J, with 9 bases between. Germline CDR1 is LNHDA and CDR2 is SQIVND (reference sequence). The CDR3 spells CASSMGWGTEAFF. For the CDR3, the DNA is TGTGCCAGTAGTATGGGGTGGGGCACTGAAGCTTTCTTT.

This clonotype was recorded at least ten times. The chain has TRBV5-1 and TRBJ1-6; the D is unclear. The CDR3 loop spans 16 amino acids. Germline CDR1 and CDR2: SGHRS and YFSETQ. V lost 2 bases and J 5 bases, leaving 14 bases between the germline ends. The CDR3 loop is CASSFGRRRDNSPLHF. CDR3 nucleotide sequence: TGCGCCAGCAGCTTCGGTCGGCGGAGAGATAATTCACCCCTCCACTTT.

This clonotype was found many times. CDR3 region: CASNRQTQETQYF. As DNA, the CDR3 is TGTGCCAGCAATCGACAGACCCAAGAGACCCAGTACTTC. V and J are TRBV7-2 and TRBJ2-5; possibly TRBD1 for D (5 bases). With 7 bases removed from V and 1 base from J, the gap between germline ends came to 10 bases. CDR3 length: 13 residues. From germline, CDR1 is SGHTA and CDR2 FQGNSA.

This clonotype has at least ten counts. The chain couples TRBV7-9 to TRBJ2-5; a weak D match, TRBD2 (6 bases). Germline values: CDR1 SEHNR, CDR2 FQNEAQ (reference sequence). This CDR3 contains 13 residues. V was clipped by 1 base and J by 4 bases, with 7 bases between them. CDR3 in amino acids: CASSLDGRETQYF. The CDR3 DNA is TGTGCCAGCAGCTTAGACGGGAGAGAGACCCAGTACTTC.

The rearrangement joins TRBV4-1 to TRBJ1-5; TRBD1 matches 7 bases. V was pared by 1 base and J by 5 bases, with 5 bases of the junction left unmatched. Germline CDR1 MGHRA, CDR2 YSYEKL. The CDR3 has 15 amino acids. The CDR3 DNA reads TGCGCCAGCAGCCAAGTTAACAGGGGAGATCAGCCCCAGCATTTT. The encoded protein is CASSQVNRGDQPQHF.

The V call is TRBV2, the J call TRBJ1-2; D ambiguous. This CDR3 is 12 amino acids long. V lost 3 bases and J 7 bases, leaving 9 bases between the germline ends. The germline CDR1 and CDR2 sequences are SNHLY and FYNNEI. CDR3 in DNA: TGTGCCAGCAGTGAGGGAATGTTTGGCTACACCTTC. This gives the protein CASSEGMFGYTF. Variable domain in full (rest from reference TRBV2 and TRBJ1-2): EPEVTQTPSHQVTQMGQEVILRCVPISNHLYFYWYRQILGQKVEFLVSFYNNEISEKSEIFDDQFSVERPDGSNFTLKIRSTKLEDSAMYFCASSEGMFGYTFGSGTRLTVV.

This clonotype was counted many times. The CDR3 here is CASSQGPGQGNEKLFF. CDR3 nucleotide sequence: TGTGCCAGCAGCCAAGGACCCGGACAGGGTAATGAAAAACTGTTTTTT. V gene TRBV14 combines with J gene TRBJ1-4, with 8 bases that match TRBD1. J lost 4 bases, V lost 1 base, and 5 bases had no gene match. CDR1 is SGHDN and CDR2 is FVKESK in the germline V gene. The CDR3 has 16 residues.

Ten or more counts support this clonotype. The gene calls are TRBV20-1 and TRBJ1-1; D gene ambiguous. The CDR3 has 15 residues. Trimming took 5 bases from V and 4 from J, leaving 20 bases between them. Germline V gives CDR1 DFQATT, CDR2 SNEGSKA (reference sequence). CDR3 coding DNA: TGCAGTGCTCGGCGGCCTTATTTGGAGGCCACTGAAGCTTTCTTT. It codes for CSARRPYLEATEAFF.

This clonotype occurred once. Written as DNA, the CDR3 is TGTGCCAGCCATTGGGGGGGGGCCGTCTATGGCTACACCTTC. Translated, it gives CASHWGGAVYGYTF. This chain uses TRBV19 with TRBJ1-2, with D possibly being TRBD1 (6 bases). The CDR3 covers 14 residues. V lost 9 bases and J 4 bases, leaving 18 bases between the germline ends. Germline V gene lookup returns CDR1 LNHDA and CDR2 SQIVND (reference sequence).

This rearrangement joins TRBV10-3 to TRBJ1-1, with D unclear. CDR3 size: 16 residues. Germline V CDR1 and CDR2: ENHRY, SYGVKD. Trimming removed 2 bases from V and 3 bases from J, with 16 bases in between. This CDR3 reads CAISEPVGYGYTEAFF. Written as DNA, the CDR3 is TGTGCCATCAGTGAGCCAGTGGGCTATGGCTACACTGAAGCTTTCTTT.

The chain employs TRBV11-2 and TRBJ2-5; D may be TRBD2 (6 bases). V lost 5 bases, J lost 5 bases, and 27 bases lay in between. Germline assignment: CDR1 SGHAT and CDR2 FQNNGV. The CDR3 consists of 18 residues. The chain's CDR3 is CASSQGDSRAITGETQYF. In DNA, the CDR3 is TGTGCCAGCAGCCAAGGGGACTCCCGGGCGATTACCGGGGAGACCCAGTACTTC.

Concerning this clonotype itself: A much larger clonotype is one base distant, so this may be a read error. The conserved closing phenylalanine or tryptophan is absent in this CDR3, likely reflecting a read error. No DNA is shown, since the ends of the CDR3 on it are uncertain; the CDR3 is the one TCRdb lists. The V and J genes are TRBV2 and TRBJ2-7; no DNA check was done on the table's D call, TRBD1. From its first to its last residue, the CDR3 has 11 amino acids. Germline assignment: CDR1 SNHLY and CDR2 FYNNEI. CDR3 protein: CASSLLGTVYL.

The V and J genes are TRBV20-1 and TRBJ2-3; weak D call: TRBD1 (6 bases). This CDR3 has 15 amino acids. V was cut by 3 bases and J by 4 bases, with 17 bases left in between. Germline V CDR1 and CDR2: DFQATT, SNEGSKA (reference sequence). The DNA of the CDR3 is TGCAGTGCTAGCTCAGGGGTGGACATTTCAGATACGCAGTATTTT. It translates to CSASSGVDISDTQYF.

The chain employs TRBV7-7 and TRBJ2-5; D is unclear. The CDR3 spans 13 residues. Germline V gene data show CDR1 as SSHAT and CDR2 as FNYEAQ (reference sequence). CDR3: CASSWKAQETQYF. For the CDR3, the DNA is TGTGCTAGTAGCTGGAAGGCCCAAGAGACCCAGTACTTC.

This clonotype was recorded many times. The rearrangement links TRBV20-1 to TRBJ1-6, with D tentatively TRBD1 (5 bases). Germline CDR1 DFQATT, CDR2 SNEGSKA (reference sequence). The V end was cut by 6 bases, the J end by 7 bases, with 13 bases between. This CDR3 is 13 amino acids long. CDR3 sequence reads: CSAERGRNSPLHF. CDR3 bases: TGCAGTGCCGAGCGGGGGAGGAATTCACCCCTCCACTTT.

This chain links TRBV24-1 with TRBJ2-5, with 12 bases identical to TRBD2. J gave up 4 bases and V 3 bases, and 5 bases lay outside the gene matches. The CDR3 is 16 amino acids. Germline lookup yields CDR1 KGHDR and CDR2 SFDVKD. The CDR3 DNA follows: TGTGCCACCAGTGATAGACTAGCGGGAGTACGAGAGACCCAGTACTTC. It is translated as CATSDRLAGVRETQYF.

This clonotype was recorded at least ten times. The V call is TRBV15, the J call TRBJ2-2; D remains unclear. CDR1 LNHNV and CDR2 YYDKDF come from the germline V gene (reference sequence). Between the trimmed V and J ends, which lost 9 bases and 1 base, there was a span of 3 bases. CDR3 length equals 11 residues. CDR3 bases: TGTGCCACGGGGAACACCGGGGAGCTGTTTTTT. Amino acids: CATGNTGELFF.

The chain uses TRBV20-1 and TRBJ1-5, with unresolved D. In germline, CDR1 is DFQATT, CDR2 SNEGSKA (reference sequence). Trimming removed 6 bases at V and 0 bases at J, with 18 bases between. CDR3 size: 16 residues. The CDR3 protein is CSAPAAGFYSNQPQHF. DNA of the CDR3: TGCAGTGCACCCGCCGCCGGGTTCTATAGCAATCAGCCCCAGCATTTT.

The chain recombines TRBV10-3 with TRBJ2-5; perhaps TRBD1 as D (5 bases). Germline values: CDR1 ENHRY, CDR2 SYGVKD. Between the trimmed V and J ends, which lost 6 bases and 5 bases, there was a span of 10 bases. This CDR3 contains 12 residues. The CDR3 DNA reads TGTGCCATCAGGAGACAGAAGGAGACCCAGTACTTC. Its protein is CAIRRQKETQYF.

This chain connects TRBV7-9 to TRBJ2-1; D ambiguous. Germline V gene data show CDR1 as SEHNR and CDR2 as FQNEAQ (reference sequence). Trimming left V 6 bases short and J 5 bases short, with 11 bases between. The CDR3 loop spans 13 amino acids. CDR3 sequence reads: CASRATTDNEQFF. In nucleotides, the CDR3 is TGTGCCAGCAGGGCAACTACTGACAATGAGCAGTTCTTC.

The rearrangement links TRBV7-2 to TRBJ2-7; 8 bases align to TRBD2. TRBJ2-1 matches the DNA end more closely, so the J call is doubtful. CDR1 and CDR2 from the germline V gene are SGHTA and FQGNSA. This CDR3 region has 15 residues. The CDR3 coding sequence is TGTGCCAGCAGCTTAGCTCAAGGACTAGCCGATGAGCAGTTCTTC. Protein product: CASSLAQGLADEQFF.

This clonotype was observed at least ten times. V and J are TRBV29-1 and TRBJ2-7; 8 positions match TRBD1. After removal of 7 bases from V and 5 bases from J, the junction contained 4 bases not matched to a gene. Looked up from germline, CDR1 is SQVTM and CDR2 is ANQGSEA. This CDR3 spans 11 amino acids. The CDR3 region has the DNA TGCAGCGGGGCGACAGGGGACGAGCAGTACTTC. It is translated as CSGATGDEQYF.

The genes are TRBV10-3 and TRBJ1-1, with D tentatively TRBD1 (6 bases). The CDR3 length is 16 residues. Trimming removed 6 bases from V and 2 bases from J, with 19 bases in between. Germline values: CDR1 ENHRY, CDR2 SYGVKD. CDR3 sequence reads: CAIRGGQNSGNTEAFF. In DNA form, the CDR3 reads TGTGCCATCAGGGGGGGACAAAACTCTGGAAACACTGAAGCTTTCTTT.

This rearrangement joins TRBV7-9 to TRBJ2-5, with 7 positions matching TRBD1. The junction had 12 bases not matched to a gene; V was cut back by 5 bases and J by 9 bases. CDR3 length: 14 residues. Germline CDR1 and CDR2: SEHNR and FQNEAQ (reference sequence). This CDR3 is CASSRTGLNQPQYF. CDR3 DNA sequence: TGTGCCAGCAGCAGGACAGGCCTTAATCAGCCCCAGTACTTC.

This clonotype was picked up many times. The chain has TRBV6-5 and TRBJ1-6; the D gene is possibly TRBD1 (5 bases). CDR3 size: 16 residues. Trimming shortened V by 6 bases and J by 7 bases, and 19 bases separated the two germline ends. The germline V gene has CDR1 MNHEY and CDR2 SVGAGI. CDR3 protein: CASRKLTGIRNSPLHF. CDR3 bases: TGTGCCAGCAGGAAATTAACAGGAATAAGGAATTCACCCCTCCACTTT.

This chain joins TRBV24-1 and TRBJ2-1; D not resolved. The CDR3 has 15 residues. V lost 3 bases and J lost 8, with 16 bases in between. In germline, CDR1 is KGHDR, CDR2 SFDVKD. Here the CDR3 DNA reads TGTGCCACCAGTGATATGAGCCGGCTAGTGGATGAGCAGTTCTTC. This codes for CATSDMSRLVDEQFF.